In its sample, the clone carrying this T cell receptor beta chain was seen a few times. What it binds is not known. Germline CDR1 reads SGHRS; CDR2 reads YFSETQ. This CDR3 spans 15 amino acids. Trimming cost V 4 bases and J 3 bases, with 16 bases left between them. This entry belongs to a study of T cells after yellow fever vaccination. One entry per CDR3 protein results from TCRdb running MiXCR on the 5' RACE reads. The table has 300,000 or so distinct CDR3 sequences, around 6.8% seen once; the top ten hold about 18%. General study results and limits: Most primary-vaccination clones reappeared after the booster (about 95% CD4, 85% to 90% CD8).

The TCR comes from a man in his late teens or twenties who received the YFV17D yellow fever vaccine. This chain connects TRBV5-1 to TRBJ1-1, with a tentative D call TRBD1 (6 bases). Specimen: PBMCs, collected 45 days after the first yellow fever vaccination. The CDR3 is CASSRQGFGDTEAFF. As DNA, the CDR3 is TGCGCCAGCAGCCGCCAGGGGTTCGGGGACACTGAAGCTTTCTTT.